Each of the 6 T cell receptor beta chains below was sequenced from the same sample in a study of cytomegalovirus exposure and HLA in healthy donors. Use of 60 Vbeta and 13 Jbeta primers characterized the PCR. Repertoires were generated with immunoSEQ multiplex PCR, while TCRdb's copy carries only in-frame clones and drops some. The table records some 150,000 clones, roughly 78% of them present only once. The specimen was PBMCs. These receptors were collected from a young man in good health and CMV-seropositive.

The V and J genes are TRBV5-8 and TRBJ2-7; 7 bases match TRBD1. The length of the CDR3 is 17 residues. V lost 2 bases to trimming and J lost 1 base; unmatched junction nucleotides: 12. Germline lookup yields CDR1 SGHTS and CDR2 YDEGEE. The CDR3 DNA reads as TGTGCCAGCAGCTTTCATTTAGGGACAGAGATATCCTACGAGCAGTACTTC. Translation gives CASSFHLGTEISYEQYF.

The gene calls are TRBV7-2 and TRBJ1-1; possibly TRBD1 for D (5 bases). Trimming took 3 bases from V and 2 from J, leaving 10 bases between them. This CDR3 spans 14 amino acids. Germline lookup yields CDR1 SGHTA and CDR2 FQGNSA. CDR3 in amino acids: CASSFQGPNTEAFF. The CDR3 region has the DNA TGTGCCAGCAGCTTCCAGGGCCCCAACACTGAAGCTTTCTTT. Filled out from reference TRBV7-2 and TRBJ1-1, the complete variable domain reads GAGVSQSPSNKVTEKGKDVELRCDPISGHTALYWYRQSLGQGLEFLIYFQGNSAPDKSGLPSDRFSAERTGGSVSTLTIQRTQQEDSAVYLCASSFQGPNTEAFFGQGTRLTVV.

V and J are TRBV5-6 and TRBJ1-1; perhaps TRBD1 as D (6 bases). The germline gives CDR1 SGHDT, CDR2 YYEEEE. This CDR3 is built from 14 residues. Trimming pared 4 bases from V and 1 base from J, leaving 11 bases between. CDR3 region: CASSDGGPNTEAFF. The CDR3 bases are TGTGCCAGCAGCGACGGGGGGCCGAACACTGAAGCTTTCTTT.

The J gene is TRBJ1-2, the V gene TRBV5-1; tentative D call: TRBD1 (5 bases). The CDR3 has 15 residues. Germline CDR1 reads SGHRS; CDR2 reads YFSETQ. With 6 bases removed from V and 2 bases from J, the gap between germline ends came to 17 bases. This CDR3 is CASTAEVGPNYGYTF. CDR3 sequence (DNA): TGCGCCAGCACCGCCGAGGTGGGGCCAAACTATGGCTACACCTTC.

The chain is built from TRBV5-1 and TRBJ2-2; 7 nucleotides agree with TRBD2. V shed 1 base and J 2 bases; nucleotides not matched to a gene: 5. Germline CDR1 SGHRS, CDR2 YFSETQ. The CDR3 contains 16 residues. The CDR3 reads CASSLNQRGNTGELFF. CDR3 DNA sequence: TGCGCCAGCAGCTTGAATCAGCGGGGTAACACCGGGGAGCTGTTTTTT.

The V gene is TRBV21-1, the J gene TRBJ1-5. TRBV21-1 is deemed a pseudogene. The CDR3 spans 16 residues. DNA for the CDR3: TGTGCCAGCAGCACGACCAGGGCGGGGCTCAATCAGCCCCAGCATTTT. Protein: CASSTTRAGLNQPQHF.